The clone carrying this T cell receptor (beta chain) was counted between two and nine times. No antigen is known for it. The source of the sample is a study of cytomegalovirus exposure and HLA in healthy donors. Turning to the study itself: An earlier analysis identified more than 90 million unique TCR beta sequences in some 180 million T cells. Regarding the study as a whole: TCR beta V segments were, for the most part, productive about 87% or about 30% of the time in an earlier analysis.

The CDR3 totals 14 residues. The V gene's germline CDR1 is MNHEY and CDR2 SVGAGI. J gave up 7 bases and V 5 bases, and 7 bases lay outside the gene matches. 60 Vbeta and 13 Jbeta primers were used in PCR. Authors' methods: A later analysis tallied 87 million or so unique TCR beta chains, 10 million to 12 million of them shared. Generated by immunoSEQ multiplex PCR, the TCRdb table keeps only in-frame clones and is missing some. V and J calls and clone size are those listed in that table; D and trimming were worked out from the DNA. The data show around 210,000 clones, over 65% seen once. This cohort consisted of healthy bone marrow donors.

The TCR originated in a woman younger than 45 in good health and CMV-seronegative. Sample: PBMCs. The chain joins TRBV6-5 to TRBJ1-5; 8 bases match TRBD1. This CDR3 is CASSRQGTGQPQHF. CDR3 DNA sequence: TGTGCCAGCAGTCGACAGGGGACAGGACAGCCCCAGCATTTT.